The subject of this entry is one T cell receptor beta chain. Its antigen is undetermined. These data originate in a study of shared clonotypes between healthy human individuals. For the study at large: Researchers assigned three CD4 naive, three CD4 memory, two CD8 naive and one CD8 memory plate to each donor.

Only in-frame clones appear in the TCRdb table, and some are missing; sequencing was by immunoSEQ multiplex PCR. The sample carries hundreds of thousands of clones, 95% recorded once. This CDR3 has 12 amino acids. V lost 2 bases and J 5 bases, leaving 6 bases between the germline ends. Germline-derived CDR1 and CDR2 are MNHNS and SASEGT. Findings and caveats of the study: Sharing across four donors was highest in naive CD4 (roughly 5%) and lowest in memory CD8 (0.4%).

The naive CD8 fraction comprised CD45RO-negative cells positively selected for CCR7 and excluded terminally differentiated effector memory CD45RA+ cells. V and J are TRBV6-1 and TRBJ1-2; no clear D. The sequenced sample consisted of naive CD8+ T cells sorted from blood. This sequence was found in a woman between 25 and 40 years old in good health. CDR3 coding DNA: TGTGCCAGCAGTGAAATGGCTTATGGCTACACCTTC. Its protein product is CASSEMAYGYTF.